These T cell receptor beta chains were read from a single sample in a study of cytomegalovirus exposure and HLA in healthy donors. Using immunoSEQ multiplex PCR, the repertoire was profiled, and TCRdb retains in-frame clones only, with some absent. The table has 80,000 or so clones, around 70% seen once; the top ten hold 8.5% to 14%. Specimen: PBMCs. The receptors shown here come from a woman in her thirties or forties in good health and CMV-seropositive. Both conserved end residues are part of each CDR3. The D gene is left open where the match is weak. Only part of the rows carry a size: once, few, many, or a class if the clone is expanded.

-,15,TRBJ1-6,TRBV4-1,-,TGCGCCAGCAGCCAAGAGGGGGCCACGAATTCACCCCTCCACTTT,CASSQEGATNSPLHF
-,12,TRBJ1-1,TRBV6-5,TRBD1,TGTGCCAGCTGGGACAGGCCTGCTGAAGCTTTCTTT,CASWDRPAEAFF
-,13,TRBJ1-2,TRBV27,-,TGTGCCAGCAGTTTTGGAGCTAACTATGGCTACACCTTC,CASSFGANYGYTF
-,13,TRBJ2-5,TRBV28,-,TGTGCCAGCTTGGGGCGGGGTCGAGGGACCCAGTACTTC,CASLGRGRGTQYF
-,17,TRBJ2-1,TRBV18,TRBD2,TGTGCCAGCTCGCCGACTAGCGGGGGGGTCTATGCCAATGAGCAGTTCTTC,CASSPTSGGVYANEQFF
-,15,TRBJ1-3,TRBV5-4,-,TGTGCCAGCAGCCCGGGTCCGGGCTCTGGAAACACCATATATTTT,CASSPGPGSGNTIYF
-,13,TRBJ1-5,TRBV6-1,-,TGTGCCAGCAGCGTACAGGAGAATCAGCCCCAGCATTTT,CASSVQENQPQHF
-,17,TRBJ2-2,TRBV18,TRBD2,TGTGCCAGCTCACCCCGTAGCGGGAGGGGAAACACCGGGGAGCTGTTTTTT,CASSPRSGRGNTGELFF
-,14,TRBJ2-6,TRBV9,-,TGTGCCAGCAGCTGGAGCTCTGGGGCCAACGTCCTGACTTTC,CASSWSSGANVLTF
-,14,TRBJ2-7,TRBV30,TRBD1,TGTGCCTGGGCGACAGGGTTGGGGTATACCGAGCAGTACTTC,CAWATGLGYTEQYF
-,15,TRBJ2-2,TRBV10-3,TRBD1,TGTGCCGCTCAACCCGGACAGGTGAACACCGGGGAGCTGTTTTTT,CAAQPGQVNTGELFF
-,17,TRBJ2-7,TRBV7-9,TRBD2,TGTGCCAGCAGCTTAGGAGCATTAGCGGGAGGGGACTCCGAGCAGTACTTC,CASSLGALAGGDSEQYF
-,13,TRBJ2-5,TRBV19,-,TGTGCCAGTAGTACCCAGTACCAAGAGACCCAGTACTTC,CASSTQYQETQYF
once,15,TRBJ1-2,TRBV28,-,TGTGCCAGCAGTTTATCACAGGATGGGTCTGGTGGCTACACCTTC,CASSLSQDGSGGYTF
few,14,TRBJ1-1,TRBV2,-,TGTGCCAGCAGTGTTAGACAGCTGAACACTGAAGCTTTCTTT,CASSVRQLNTEAFF
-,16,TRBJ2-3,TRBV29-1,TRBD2,TGCAGCGTTGATCTCGGAGGGACTAGCGGCACAGATACGCAGTATTTT,CSVDLGGTSGTDTQYF
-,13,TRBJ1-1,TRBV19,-,TGTGCCAGTAACACCAGGGCCAGAGAGAACGCTTTCTTT,CASNTRARENAFF
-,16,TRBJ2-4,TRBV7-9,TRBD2,TGTGCCAGCAGCGGGGAGCGGGGGCCTCTAGCACTCATTCAGTACTTC,CASSGERGPLALIQYF
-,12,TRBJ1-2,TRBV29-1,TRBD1,TGCAGCGATATGGGACAGGGCTATGGCTACACCTTC,CSDMGQGYGYTF
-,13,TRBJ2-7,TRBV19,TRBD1,TGTGCCAGTAGTAATGACAGGGACTACGAGCAGTACTTC,CASSNDRDYEQYF
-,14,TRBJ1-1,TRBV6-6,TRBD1,TGTGCCAGCAGGGCGGGACAGGTGAACACTGAAGCTTTCTTT,CASRAGQVNTEAFF